Below, 14 T cell receptor beta chains from the same sample are listed, as sequenced in a study of beta chain features in type 1 diabetes. For these TCRs, the target antigens are not known. What was sequenced were expressed TCRB transcripts, since all of the isolated RNA had been reverse transcribed. Clones were read by immunoSEQ multiplex PCR, and TCRdb kept only the in-frame ones, dropping some. This repertoire shows over 200,000 clones, roughly 10% found once; its top ten account for about 0.018%. Study findings and constraints: Moderately but significantly shorter TCRB CDR3s were found in Type 1 diabetes patients in all four CD4+ subsets.

The specimen was naive CD4+ T cells from blood. The receptor set was obtained from a man aged 25-45 years with type 1 diabetes.

This clone turned up a few times. The sample holds other DNA sequences that translate to the same CDR3. The rearrangement links TRBV10-3 to TRBJ2-7; 8 bases align to TRBD1. From germline, CDR1 is ENHRY and CDR2 SYGVKD. CDR3 length equals 14 residues. V shed 0 bases and J 6 bases; nucleotides not matched to a gene: 4. CDR3 in DNA: TGTGCCATCAGTGAGTCCACAGGGGGTGGCGAGCAGTACTTC. Its protein product is CAISESTGGGEQYF.

This clone came up a few times. DNA for the CDR3: TGCAGCGTTCAGGTGACTAGCATCGCCGGGGAGCTGTTTTTT. Translating it yields CSVQVTSIAGELFF. This chain links TRBV29-1 with TRBJ2-2, with TRBD2 identical over 7 bases. The CDR3 covers 14 residues. J gave up 6 bases and V 5 bases, and 9 bases lay outside the gene matches. Germline assignment: CDR1 SQVTM and CDR2 ANQGSEA.

The genes are TRBV4-2 and TRBJ2-2; 8 bases match TRBD1. Germline loops: CDR1 LGHNA, CDR2 YNFKEQ. The CDR3 is 17 residues long. With V trimmed by 0 bases and J by 1 base, 4 bases remained unmatched. Here the CDR3 reads CASSQDLGQVNTGELFF. The CDR3 nucleotides read TGTGCCAGCAGCCAAGATCTGGGACAGGTGAACACCGGGGAGCTGTTTTTT.

The V call is TRBV4-2, the J call TRBJ1-4, with unresolved D. Trimming took 0 bases from V and 3 from J, leaving 8 bases between them. CDR3 size: 15 residues. CDR1 and CDR2 from the germline V gene are LGHNA and YNFKEQ. CDR3 region: CASSQDEAANEKLFF. The CDR3, as DNA: TGTGCCAGCAGCCAAGATGAGGCAGCTAATGAAAAACTGTTTTTT.

V is TRBV19 and J is TRBJ1-5; maybe TRBD1 (5 bases). Germline V CDR1 and CDR2: LNHDA, SQIVND (reference sequence). The CDR3 is made up of 16 amino acids. Trimming shortened V by 5 bases and J by 4 bases, and 18 bases separated the two germline ends. The CDR3 spells CASSAYIGAENQPQHF. DNA of the CDR3: TGTGCCAGTAGTGCCTACATAGGGGCGGAAAATCAGCCCCAGCATTTT.

The V and J genes are TRBV7-3 and TRBJ2-7; 7 bases fit TRBD1. Per the germline V gene, CDR1 is SGHTA and CDR2 is FQGTGA. The CDR3 is 14 residues long. With V trimmed by 6 bases and J by 2 bases, 7 bases remained unmatched. The CDR3 reads CASSPTGQTYEQYF. CDR3 bases: TGTGCCAGCAGTCCAACGGGACAGACCTACGAGCAGTACTTC.

The V and J genes are TRBV4-2 and TRBJ1-1; 8 bases map to TRBD1. The CDR3 loop spans 15 amino acids. V lost 1 base and J lost 4; bases outside the gene matches: 5. CDR1 and CDR2 (germline): LGHNA, YNFKEQ. Written as DNA, the CDR3 is TGTGCCAGCAGCCAAGCAGTGACAGGGGTCACTGAAGCTTTCTTT. This translates into CASSQAVTGVTEAFF.

This clone came up a few times. Written as DNA, the CDR3 is TGTGCCAGCAGTCAGACAGGGATTTATGGCTACACCTTC. As protein: CASSQTGIYGYTF. The chain uses TRBV6-1 and TRBJ1-2; 7 positions agree with TRBD1. This CDR3 has 13 amino acids. The junction had 5 bases not matched to a gene; V was cut back by 5 bases and J by 5 bases. Germline lookup yields CDR1 MNHNS and CDR2 SASEGT.

A few counts support this clone. The chain is built from TRBV6-5 and TRBJ2-7; D is possibly TRBD2 (5 bases). The V gene lost 0 bases and the J gene lost 0 bases, with 9 bases spanning the gap. CDR3 length: 15 residues. Germline V gives CDR1 MNHEY, CDR2 SVGAGI. CDR3 protein: CASSYSGVSSYEQYF. The DNA for the CDR3 is TGTGCCAGCAGTTACTCGGGAGTGAGCTCCTACGAGCAGTACTTC.

This clone was picked up a small number of times. The V call is TRBV7-8, the J call TRBJ1-4; tentative D call: TRBD1 (5 bases). The V and J ends lost 5 bases and 8 bases respectively, with 15 bases between them. The CDR3 runs to 14 residues. Germline V CDR1 and CDR2: SGHVS, FQNEAQ. The CDR3 sequence is CASSARQGWEKLFF. The CDR3 bases are TGTGCCAGCAGCGCCCGCCAGGGTTGGGAAAAACTGTTTTTT.

The V call is TRBV7-9, the J call TRBJ2-6; D is ambiguous. The V end was cut by 5 bases, the J end by 2 bases, with 10 bases between. The CDR3 totals 15 residues. The germline V gene has CDR1 SEHNR and CDR2 FQNEAQ (reference sequence). CDR3 nucleotides: TGTGCCAGCAGCCCCGACATTCCTGGGGCCAACGTCCTGACTTTC. Protein product: CASSPDIPGANVLTF.

The gene calls are TRBV7-6 and TRBJ2-5, with TRBD1 as a possible D gene (5 bases). The CDR3 totals 15 residues. Germline V gives CDR1 SGHVS, CDR2 FNYEAQ. Trimming took 5 bases from V and 4 from J, leaving 17 bases between them. CDR3 in amino acids: CASSPPPGQGETQYF. CDR3 in DNA: TGTGCCAGCAGCCCGCCCCCCGGCCAGGGAGAGACCCAGTACTTC.

This clone has just a few counts. The V and J genes are TRBV5-1 and TRBJ1-2, with D possibly being TRBD1 (5 bases). This CDR3 comprises 12 residues. CDR1 is SGHRS and CDR2 is YFSETQ in the germline V gene. V was cut by 5 bases and J by 8 bases, with 13 bases left in between. CDR3 sequence reads: CASRPQGEGYTF. As DNA, the CDR3 is TGCGCCAGCAGACCTCAGGGTGAGGGCTACACCTTC.

To note about this clone: At one of its ends the junction is not consistent with the germline gene, which may arise from a read error. The CDR3 DNA is TGCGCCAGCAGCCGCCTGAAGAACCAAGTGCCTCAGGCGGGCACGGATACGCAGTATTTT. Translation gives CASSRLKNQVPQAGTDTQYF. The V call is TRBV4-1, the J call TRBJ2-3; weak D call: TRBD2 (5 bases). CDR3 length equals 20 residues. Germline-derived CDR1 and CDR2 are MGHRA and YSYEKL.